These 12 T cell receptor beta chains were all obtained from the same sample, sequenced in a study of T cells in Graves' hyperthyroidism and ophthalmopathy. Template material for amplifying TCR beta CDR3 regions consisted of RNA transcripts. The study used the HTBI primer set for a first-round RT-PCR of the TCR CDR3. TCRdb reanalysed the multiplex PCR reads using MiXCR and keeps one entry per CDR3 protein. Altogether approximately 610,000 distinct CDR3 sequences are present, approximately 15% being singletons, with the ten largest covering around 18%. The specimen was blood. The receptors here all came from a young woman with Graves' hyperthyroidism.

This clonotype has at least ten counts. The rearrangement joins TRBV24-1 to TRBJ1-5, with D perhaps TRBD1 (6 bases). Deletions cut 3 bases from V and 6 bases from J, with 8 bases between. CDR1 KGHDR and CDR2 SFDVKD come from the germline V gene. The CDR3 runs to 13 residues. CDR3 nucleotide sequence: TGTGCCACCAGTGATACAGGGCGTCAGCCCCAGCATTTT. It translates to CATSDTGRQPQHF.

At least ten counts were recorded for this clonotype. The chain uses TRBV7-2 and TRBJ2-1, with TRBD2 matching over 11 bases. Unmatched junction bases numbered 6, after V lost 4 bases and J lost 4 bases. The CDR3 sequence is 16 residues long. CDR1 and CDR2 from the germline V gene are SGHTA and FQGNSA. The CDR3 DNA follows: TGTGCCAGCAGCTCAACCGGGACTAGCGGATACAATGAGCAGTTCTTC. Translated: CASSSTGTSGYNEQFF.

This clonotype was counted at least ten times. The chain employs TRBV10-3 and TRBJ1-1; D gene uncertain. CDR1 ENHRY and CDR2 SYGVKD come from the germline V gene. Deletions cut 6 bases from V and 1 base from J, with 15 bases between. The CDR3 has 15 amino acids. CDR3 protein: CAISGAVTKNTEAFF. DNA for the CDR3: TGTGCCATCAGCGGAGCAGTTACCAAGAACACTGAAGCTTTCTTT.

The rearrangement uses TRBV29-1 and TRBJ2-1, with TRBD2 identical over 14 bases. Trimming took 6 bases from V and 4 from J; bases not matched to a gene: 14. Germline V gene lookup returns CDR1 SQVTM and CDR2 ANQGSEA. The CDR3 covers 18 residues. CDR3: CSVGAGTSGRVYYNEQFF. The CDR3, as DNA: TGCAGCGTCGGAGCCGGGACTAGCGGGAGAGTGTATTACAATGAGCAGTTCTTC.

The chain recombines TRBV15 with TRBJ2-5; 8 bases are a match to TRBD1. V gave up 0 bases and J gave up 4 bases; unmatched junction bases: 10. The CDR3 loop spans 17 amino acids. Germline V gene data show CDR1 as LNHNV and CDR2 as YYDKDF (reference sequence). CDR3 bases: TGTGCCACCAGCAGAGATGGCAGGGGGCCGGGTGGAGAGACCCAGTACTTC. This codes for CATSRDGRGPGGETQYF.

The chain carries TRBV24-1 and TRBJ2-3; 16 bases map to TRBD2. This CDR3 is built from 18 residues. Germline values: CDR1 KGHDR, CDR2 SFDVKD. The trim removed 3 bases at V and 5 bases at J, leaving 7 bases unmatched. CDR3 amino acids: CATSDPGTSGGAGDTQYF. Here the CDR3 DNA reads TGTGCCACCAGTGATCCCGGGACTAGCGGGGGGGCCGGAGATACGCAGTATTTT.

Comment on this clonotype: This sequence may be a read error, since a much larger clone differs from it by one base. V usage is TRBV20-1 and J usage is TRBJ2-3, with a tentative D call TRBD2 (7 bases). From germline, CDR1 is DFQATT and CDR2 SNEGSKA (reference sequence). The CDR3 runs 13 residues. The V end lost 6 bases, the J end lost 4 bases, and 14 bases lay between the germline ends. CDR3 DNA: TGCAGTGCACCCTCGGGGGGCTCAGATACGCAGTATTTT. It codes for CSAPSGGSDTQYF.

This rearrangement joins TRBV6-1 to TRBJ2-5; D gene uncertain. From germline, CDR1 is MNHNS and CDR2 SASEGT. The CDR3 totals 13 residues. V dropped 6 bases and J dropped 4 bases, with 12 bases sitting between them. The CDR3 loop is CASSQMGRETQYF. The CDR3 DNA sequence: TGTGCCAGCAGCCAAATGGGTAGAGAGACCCAGTACTTC.

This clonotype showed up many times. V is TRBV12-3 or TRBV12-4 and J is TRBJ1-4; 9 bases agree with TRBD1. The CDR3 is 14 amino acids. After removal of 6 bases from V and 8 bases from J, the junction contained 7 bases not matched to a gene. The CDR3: CASSPTGGAEKLFF. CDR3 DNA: TGTGCCAGCAGCCCAACAGGGGGCGCCGAAAAACTGTTTTTT.

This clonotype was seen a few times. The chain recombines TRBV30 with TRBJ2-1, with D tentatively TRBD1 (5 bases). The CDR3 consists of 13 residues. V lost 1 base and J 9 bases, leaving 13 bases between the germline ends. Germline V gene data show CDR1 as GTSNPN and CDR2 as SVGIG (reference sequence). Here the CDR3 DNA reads TGTGCCTGGAGTGGGGTAGGGGTAGGTGAGCAGTTCTTC. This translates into CAWSGVGVGEQFF. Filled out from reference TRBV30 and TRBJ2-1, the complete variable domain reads SQTIHQWPATLVQPVGSPLSLECTVEGTSNPNLYWYRQAAGRGLQLLFYSVGIGQISSEVPQNLSASRPQDRQFILSSKKLLLSDSGFYLCAWSGVGVGEQFFGPGTRLTVL.

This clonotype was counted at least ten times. The CDR3 region is CASREKTGNRETQYF. CDR3 DNA sequence: TGTGCCAGCAGGGAAAAGACAGGGAATCGGGAGACCCAGTACTTC. This rearrangement joins TRBV2 to TRBJ2-5; 7 positions match TRBD1. The CDR3 sequence is 15 residues long. Per germline, CDR1 SNHLY and CDR2 FYNNEI. V was pared by 6 bases and J by 5 bases, with 12 bases of the junction left unmatched.

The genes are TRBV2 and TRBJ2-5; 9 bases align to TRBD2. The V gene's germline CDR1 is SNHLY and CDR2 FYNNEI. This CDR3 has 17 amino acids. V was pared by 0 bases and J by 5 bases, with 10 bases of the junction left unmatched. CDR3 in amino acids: CASSEATLAGHGETQYF. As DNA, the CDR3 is TGTGCCAGCAGTGAAGCCACACTAGCGGGCCATGGGGAGACCCAGTACTTC.